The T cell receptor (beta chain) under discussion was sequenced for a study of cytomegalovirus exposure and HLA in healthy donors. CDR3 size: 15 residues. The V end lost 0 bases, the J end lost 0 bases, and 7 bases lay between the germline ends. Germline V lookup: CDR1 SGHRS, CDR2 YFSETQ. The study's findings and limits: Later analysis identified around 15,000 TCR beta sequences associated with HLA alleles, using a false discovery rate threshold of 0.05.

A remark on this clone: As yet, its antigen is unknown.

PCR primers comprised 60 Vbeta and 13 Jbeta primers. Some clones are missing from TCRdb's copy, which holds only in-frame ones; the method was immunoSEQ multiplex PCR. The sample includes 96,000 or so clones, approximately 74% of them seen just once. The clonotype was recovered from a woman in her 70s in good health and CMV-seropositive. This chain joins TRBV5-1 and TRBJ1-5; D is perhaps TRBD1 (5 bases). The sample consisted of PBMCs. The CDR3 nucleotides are TGCGCCAGCAGCTTGGAGGGGTATAGCAATCAGCCCCAGCATTTT. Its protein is CASSLEGYSNQPQHF.